This T cell receptor (beta chain) stems from a study of shared T cell receptors in the human thymus listed by TCRdb under 2021. For the wider study: The study examined how self-reactive, shared T-cell receptor alpha chains are generated in the human thymus.

Turning to this clone: The specificity of this receptor is unknown. No per-base quality is available; no much larger clone lies one base away.

The CDR3 covers 16 residues, taking in both the cysteine and the phenylalanine. Only the CDR3 part of the read is kept: 48 bases, read in frame from the first base. In the germline V gene (reference sequence), CDR1 corresponds to MNHNY and CDR2 to SVGAGI. Ends trimmed: V by 2 bases, J by 7 bases; bases unmatched to a gene: 9. The library relied on the immunoSEQ multiplex PCR assay. Not all clones reach the TCRdb copy of this immuneACCESS table, which keeps in-frame sequences only. Checked studies attribute under half of the gap to unresolved V genes and leave the rest unexplained. This sample comprises about 660,000 clones, 88% of them detected only once. The top ten constitute 0.0085% to 0.012% of the sample. These data were likewise used in another study, on human thymus T cells. The second paper states: Donors were immunologically healthy infants undergoing open corrective cardiac surgery for congenital heart defects in Finland. The thymus tissue came from surgical resects taken out during corrective cardiac surgery. Both the thymic and the peripheral blood repertoires appeared to show biased V and J gene segment usage. The related research reported highly overlapping thymic TCR repertoires among unrelated individuals. The study characterized TCR alpha and beta repertoires from eight infant thymus samples and a few related peripheral blood samples. The infant donors were roughly 7 to 244 days old, and the cohort included several males and two females. Thymocytes were mechanically released from the tissue and were stored as pellets of about 10-30 million cells at -70 degrees C. A QIAsymphony instrument was used to extract genomic DNA from frozen cell pellets. The immunoSEQ multiplex PCR assay was used to amplify the TCRB and TCRAD loci from a standardized amount of quality-controlled genomic DNA. The amplicons covered the V(D)J region and were long enough to include the CDR3 and to identify the V and J genes. Through the commercial immunoSEQ service, the amplicons were sequenced on an Illumina platform. Primer bias and sequencing errors were corrected using previously described methods, and TCRAD and TCRB definitions followed the IMGT database. immunoSEQ Analyzer 3.0 and VDJTools were used for repertoire analysis, which covered basic statistics, V/J segment usage, diversity estimates, rarefaction and pairwise overlap. Diversity was estimated with Chao1, ChaoE, Efron-Thisted, Shannon and inverse Simpson indices, and also on datasets down-sampled to the smallest sample. Repertoire overlap used strict matching of CDR3 nucleotide sequence, V gene and J gene, with Jaccard-based multidimensional scaling clustering. On average, about 730,000 unique TCRB clonotypes were obtained from thymus samples, compared with approximately 80,000 from blood samples.

What was sequenced was thymocytes. The rearranged chain carries TRBV6-6 and TRBJ2-1, with 9 bases aligning to TRBD2. The source of this sequence is a boy under two years old with a congenital heart defect. Donor details come from another sample of the same person, matched by shared clones. The DNA reads TGTGCCAGCAGTTACGTAGCTAGCGGGGACCCTAATGAGCAGTTCTTC. This codes for CASSYVASGDPNEQFF.